Listed below are T cell receptor beta chains from one sample, sequenced in a study of T cell repertoires in cytomegalovirus infection. TCRdb ran MiXCR on the reads and lists one entry per CDR3 protein. The sample has fewer than 250,000 distinct CDR3 sequences; under 25% are singletons. Sequencing was done on a sample of CD8+ T cells from PBMCs. All receptors derive from a human donor in good health (CMV status not recorded). Some clones in this sample may be carry-over from other donors' samples. Both conserved end residues are part of each CDR3.

TRBJ1-2,TRBV20-1,CSARDRGDNSFLGYTF
TRBJ1-1,TRBV28,CASKGVRGTEAFF
TRBJ1-1,TRBV12-3/TRBV12-4,CASSRGLVDTEAFF
TRBJ1-4,TRBV29-1,CSVDVGDEKLFF
TRBJ2-7,TRBV28,CASSAGGADHEQYF
TRBJ1-4,TRBV7-9,CASSVGTESEKLFF
TRBJ1-1,TRBV2,CASLPWNTEAFF
TRBJ1-2,TRBV11-2,CASSGMGSSGYTF
TRBJ2-7,TRBV20-1,CSARDPISYEQYF
TRBJ2-3,TRBV20-1,CSAKIWGTDTQYF
TRBJ2-7,TRBV10-3,CAISESAEQYF
TRBJ2-1,TRBV25-1,CASSVSAESYNEQFF
TRBJ2-2,TRBV5-4,CASSSDSGELFF
TRBJ2-2,TRBV9,CASSKTGGGTGELFF
TRBJ1-4,TRBV3-1,CASSPATGVDEKLFF
TRBJ1-4,TRBV9,CASSPFGGNGEKLFF
TRBJ2-5,TRBV6-5,CASSYSIGVEETQYF
TRBJ1-5,TRBV6-1,CASIGQGGQPQHF
TRBJ1-2,TRBV7-9,CASSQGTEGRNGYTF
TRBJ2-5,TRBV7-7,CASSPGGFQETQYF
TRBJ2-5,TRBV2,CASTRAQLRETQYF
TRBJ1-2,TRBV20-1,CSAIGADGYTF
TRBJ2-7,TRBV12-3/TRBV12-4,CASTLTSGGPLAYF
TRBJ1-1,TRBV15,CATSSEPLRDRDPEAFF
TRBJ2-7,TRBV2,CASSLDTFYEQYF
TRBJ2-1,TRBV20-1,CSARDLLADEQFF
TRBJ2-1,TRBV14,CASSHGAPNEQFF
TRBJ1-5,TRBV2,CASSERTPGQPQHF
TRBJ2-5,TRBV27,CASSPTGNQETQYF
TRBJ1-1,TRBV29-1,CSIVPGGGEAFF
TRBJ1-2,TRBV7-2,CASSLATTEWQGYTF
TRBJ2-2,TRBV28,CASRPGAGPRELFF
TRBJ2-7,TRBV27,CASSESQGEQYF
TRBJ1-3,TRBV12-3/TRBV12-4,CASRTRDGGNTIYF
TRBJ2-1,TRBV28,CASSYTGPNYNEQFF
TRBJ2-7,TRBV11-2,CVSSKTGSYEQYF
TRBJ1-5,TRBV7-9,CASSLARDSNNQPQHF
TRBJ1-1,TRBV19,CASSWGSTEAFF
TRBJ2-5,TRBV7-9,CASSYSVDQETQYF
TRBJ1-2,TRBV7-8,CASSYHRQGDGYTF
TRBJ1-3,TRBV7-6,CASSDDSGNTIYF
TRBJ1-6,TRBV28,CASNDKSSLHF
TRBJ2-3,TRBV7-9,CASSSAGLGDTQYF
TRBJ1-1,TRBV2,CASIDRPTEAFF
TRBJ1-1,TRBV6-1,CASSYGPGNTEAFF
TRBJ2-1,TRBV6-5,CASNIAGTGDEQFF
TRBJ1-1,TRBV28,CASGTGPNTEAFF
TRBJ1-1,TRBV2,CASGSRGDNTEAFF
TRBJ2-5,TRBV20-1,CSASPREPTQETQYF
TRBJ2-1,TRBV28,CASSSSLAGGPYEQFF
TRBJ2-1,TRBV5-6,CASSFASGNEQFF
TRBJ1-2,TRBV25-1,CASSGWDRGPNYGYTF
TRBJ1-1,TRBV28,CASSLFGTGVSPLEAFF
TRBJ2-5,TRBV28,CASRKWGLQETQYF
TRBJ2-1,TRBV20-1,CSAPTLGLPNEQFF
TRBJ2-7,TRBV28,CASSSPPWRVKSYEQYF
TRBJ2-4,TRBV7-2,CASSPSDGTSDGAKNIQYF